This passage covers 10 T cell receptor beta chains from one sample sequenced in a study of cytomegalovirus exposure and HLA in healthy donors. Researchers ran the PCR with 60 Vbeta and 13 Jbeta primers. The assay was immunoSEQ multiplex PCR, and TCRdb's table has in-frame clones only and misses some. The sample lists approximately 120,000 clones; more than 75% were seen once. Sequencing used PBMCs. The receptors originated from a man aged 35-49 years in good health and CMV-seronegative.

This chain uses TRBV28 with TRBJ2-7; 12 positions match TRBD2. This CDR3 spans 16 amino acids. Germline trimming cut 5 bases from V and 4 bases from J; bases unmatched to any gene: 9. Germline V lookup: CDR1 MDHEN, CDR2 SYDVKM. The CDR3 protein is CASSPLLAGGRYEQYF. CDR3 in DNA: TGTGCCAGCAGTCCCCTTCTAGCGGGGGGGCGGTACGAGCAGTACTTC.

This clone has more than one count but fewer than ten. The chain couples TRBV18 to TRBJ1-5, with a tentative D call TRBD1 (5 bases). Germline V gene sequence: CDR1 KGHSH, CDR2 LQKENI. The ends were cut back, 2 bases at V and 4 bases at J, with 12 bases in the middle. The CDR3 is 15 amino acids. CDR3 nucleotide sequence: TGTGCCAGCTCACCAACGACGGGGGTTAATCAGCCCCAGCATTTT. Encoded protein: CASSPTTGVNQPQHF.

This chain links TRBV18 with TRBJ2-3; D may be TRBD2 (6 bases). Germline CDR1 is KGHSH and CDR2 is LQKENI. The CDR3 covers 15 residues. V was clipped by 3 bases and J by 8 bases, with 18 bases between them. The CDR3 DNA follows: TGTGCCAGCTCACCGGGCGCGGGATCCTCCAGTACGCAGTATTTT. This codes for CASSPGAGSSSTQYF. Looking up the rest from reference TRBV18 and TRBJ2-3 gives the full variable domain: NAGVMQNPRHLVRRRGQEARLRCSPMKGHSHVYWYRQLPEEGLKFMVYLQKENIIDESGMPKERFSAEFPKEGPSILRIQQVVRGDSAAYFCASSPGAGSSSTQYFGPGTRLTVL.

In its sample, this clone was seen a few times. For the CDR3, the DNA is TGTGCCAGCTCACCAGGGCAGGATAATTCACCCCTCCACTTT. Its translation is CASSPGQDNSPLHF. The chain couples TRBV18 to TRBJ1-6; no clear D. Trimming shortened V by 2 bases and J by 5 bases, and 7 bases separated the two germline ends. The CDR3 totals 14 residues. Germline V gives CDR1 KGHSH, CDR2 LQKENI.

The CDR3 reads CASSYDSYGYTF. The CDR3 bases are TGTGCCAGCAGTTACGACAGCTATGGCTACACCTTC. The chain uses TRBV6-5 and TRBJ1-2; TRBD1 is a possible D gene (5 bases). CDR1 and CDR2 (germline): MNHEY, SVGAGI. V lost 2 bases, J lost 4 bases, and 5 bases lay in between. The CDR3 is made up of 12 amino acids.

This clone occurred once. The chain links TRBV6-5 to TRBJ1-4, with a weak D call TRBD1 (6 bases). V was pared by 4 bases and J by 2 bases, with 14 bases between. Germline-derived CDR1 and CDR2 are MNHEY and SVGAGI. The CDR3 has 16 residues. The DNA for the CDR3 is TGTGCCAGCAGTTCGTATTTGGGGGCCACTAATGAAAAACTGTTTTTT. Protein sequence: CASSSYLGATNEKLFF.

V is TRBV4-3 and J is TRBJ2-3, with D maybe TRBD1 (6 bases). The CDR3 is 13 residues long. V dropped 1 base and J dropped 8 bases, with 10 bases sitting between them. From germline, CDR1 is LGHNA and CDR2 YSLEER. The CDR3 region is CASSQVSRGTQYF. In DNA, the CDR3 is TGCGCCAGCAGCCAAGTAAGCAGGGGTACGCAGTATTTT.

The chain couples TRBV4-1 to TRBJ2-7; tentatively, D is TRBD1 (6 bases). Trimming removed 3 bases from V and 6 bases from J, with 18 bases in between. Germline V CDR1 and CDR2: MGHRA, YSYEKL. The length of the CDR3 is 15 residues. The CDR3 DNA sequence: TGCGCCAGCAGCCACACTCGGGACACGTTCTCCGAGCAGTACTTC. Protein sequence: CASSHTRDTFSEQYF.

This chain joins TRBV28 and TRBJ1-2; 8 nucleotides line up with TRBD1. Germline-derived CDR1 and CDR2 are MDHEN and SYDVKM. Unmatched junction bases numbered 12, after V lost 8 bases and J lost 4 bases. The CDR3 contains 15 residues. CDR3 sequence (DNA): TGTGCCAGCGTTACGACAGGGGCCTCCCCCTATGGCTACACCTTC. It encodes CASVTTGASPYGYTF.

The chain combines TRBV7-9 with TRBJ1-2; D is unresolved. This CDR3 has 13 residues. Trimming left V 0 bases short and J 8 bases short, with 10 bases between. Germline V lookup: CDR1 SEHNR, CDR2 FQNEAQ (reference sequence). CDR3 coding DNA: TGTGCCAGCAGCTTAGCGTTACACCAAGGCTACACCTTC. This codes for CASSLALHQGYTF.